This T cell receptor (beta chain) was identified in a study of radiation and T cells in renal cell carcinoma. The CDR3 contains 13 residues. Trimming stripped 3 bases from V and 7 bases from J, with 12 bases between. CDR1 is LGHNA and CDR2 is YSLEER in the germline V gene. The time point here: baseline pretreatment blood. Treatment meaning: 15 Gy SBRT to primary tumor, nephrectomy 4 weeks later. Measured with immunoSEQ multiplex PCR; TCRdb has only the in-frame clones, and not every one. The table includes about 150,000 clones, roughly 90% detected once. The sequence came from an older woman with renal cell carcinoma. The genes are TRBV4-3 and TRBJ1-2; TRBD1 is a possible D gene (6 bases). The sample was blood, taken from a patient whose treatment included radiotherapy and nephrectomy. DNA of the CDR3: TGCGCCAGCAGCCAGACGGGGGCGCTTGGCTACACCTTC. Its translation: CASSQTGALGYTF.